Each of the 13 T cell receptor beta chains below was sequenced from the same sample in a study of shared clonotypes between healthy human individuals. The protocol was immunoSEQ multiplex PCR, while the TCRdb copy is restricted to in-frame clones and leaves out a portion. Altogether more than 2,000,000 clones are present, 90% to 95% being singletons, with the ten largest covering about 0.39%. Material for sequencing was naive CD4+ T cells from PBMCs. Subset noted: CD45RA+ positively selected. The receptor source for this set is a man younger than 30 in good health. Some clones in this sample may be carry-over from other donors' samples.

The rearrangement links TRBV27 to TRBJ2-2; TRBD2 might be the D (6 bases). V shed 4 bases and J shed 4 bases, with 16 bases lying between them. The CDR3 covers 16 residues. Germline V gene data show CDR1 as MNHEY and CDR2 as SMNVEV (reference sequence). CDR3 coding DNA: TGTGCCAGCAGTTCCCCGACTAGATACTCCACCGGGGAGCTGTTTTTT. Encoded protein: CASSSPTRYSTGELFF.

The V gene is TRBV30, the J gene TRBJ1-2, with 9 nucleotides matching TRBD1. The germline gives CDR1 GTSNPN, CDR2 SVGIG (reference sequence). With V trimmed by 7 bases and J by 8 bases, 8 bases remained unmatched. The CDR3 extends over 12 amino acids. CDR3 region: CAFQQGAWGYTF. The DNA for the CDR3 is TGTGCCTTCCAACAGGGGGCGTGGGGCTACACCTTC.

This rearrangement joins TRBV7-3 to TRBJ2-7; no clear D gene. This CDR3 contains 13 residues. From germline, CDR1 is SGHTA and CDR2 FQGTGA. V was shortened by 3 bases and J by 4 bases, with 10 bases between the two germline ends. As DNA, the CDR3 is TGTGCCAGCAGCTTGGGCAGTCGTTACGAGCAGTACTTC. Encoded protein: CASSLGSRYEQYF.

The CDR3 nucleotides are TGTGCCAGCAGTTTATACGGGACAGAGGCCTACGAGCAGTACTTC. The encoded protein is CASSLYGTEAYEQYF. The V and J genes are TRBV27 and TRBJ2-7; 7 bases fit TRBD1. Germline CDR1 and CDR2: MNHEY and SMNVEV (reference sequence). Unmatched junction bases numbered 5, after V lost 1 base and J lost 2 bases. The CDR3 covers 15 residues.

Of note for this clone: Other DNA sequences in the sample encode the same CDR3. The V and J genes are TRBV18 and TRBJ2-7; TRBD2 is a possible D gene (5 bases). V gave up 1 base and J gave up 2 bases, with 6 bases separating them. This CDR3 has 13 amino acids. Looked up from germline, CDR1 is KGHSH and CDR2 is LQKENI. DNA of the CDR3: TGTGCCAGCTCACCACAGACTACCTACGAGCAGTACTTC. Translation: CASSPQTTYEQYF.

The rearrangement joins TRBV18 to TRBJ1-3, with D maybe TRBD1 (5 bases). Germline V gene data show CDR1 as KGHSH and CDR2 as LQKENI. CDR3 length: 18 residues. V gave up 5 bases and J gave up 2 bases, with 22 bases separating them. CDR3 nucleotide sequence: TGTGCCAGCTCATCTACGGTCGGACACCGATTAACTGGAAACACCATATATTTT. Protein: CASSSTVGHRLTGNTIYF.

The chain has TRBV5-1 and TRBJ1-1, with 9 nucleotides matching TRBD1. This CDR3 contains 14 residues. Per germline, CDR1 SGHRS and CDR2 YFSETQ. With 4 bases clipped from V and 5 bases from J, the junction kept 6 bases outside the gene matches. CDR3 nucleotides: TGCGCCAGCAGCATCGGGACAGGGCGGACTGAAGCTTTCTTT. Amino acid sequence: CASSIGTGRTEAFF.

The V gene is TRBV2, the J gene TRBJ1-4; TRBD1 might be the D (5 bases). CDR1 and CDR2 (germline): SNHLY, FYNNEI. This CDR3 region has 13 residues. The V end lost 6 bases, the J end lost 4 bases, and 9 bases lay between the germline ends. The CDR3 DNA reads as TGTGCCAGCAGAGACAGCTATAATGAAAAACTGTTTTTT. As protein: CASRDSYNEKLFF.

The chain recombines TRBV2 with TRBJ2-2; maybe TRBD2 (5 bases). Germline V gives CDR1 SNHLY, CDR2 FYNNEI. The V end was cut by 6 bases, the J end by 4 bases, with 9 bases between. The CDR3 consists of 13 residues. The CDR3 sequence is CASRREATGELFF. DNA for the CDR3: TGTGCCAGCAGGAGGGAAGCCACCGGGGAGCTGTTTTTT.

CDR3: CASRGQASHYEQYF. CDR3 coding DNA: TGTGCCAGCAGAGGCCAGGCGTCGCATTACGAGCAGTACTTC. V is TRBV6-1 and J is TRBJ2-7, with no clear D. The CDR3 spans 14 residues. Looked up from germline, CDR1 is MNHNS and CDR2 is SASEGT. Trimming removed 6 bases at V and 4 bases at J, with 16 bases between.

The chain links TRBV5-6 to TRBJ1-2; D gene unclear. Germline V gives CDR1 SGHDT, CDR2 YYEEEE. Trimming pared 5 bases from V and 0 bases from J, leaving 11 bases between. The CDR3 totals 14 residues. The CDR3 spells CASSPDQTNYGYTF. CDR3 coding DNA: TGTGCCAGCAGTCCGGACCAGACTAACTATGGCTACACCTTC. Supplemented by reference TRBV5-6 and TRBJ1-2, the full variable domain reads DAGVTQSPTHLIKTRGQQVTLRCSPKSGHDTVSWYQQALGQGPQFIFQYYEEEERQRGNFPDRFSGHQFPNYSSELNVNALLLGDSALYLCASSPDQTNYGYTFGSGTRLTVV.

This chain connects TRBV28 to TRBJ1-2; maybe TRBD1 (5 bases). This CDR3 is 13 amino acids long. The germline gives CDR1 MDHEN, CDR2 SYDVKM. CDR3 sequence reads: CALRLSGAGGYTF. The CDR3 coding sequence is TGTGCTCTACGCTTGTCGGGCGCAGGGGGCTACACCTTC.

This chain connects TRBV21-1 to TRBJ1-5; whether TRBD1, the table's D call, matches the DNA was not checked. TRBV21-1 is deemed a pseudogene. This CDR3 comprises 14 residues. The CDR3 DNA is TGTGCCAGCAGCCAGACAGGGAACAATCAGCCCCAGCATTTT. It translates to CASSQTGNNQPQHF.